These 12 T cell receptor beta chains were all obtained from the same sample, sequenced in a study of T cells in Graves' hyperthyroidism and ophthalmopathy. RNA transcripts provided the source from which TCR beta CDR3 regions were amplified. Using the HTBI primer set, a first-round RT-PCR was run on the TCR CDR3. TCRdb independently ran MiXCR on the multiplex PCR reads; one entry per CDR3 protein. The sample lists about 580,000 distinct CDR3 sequences, approximately 15% seen once, with roughly 5.5% in the top ten. The sample comprised blood. Source of these receptors: a woman aged 25 to 39 with Graves' hyperthyroidism that later progressed to Graves' ophthalmopathy.

This clonotype was found many times. This chain joins TRBV7-8 and TRBJ2-3, with 12 bases matching TRBD2. V was pared by 3 bases and J by 0 bases, with 4 bases of the junction left unmatched. The germline CDR1 and CDR2 sequences are SGHVS and FQNEAQ. The CDR3 runs 17 residues. CDR3 amino acids: CASSFRLAGASTDTQYF. The DNA of the CDR3 is TGTGCCAGCAGCTTCCGACTAGCGGGGGCCAGCACAGATACGCAGTATTTT.

This clonotype was recorded at least ten times. The chain has TRBV18 and TRBJ2-3; D is unclear. Trimming left V 3 bases short and J 9 bases short, with 10 bases between. The CDR3 loop spans 12 amino acids. Germline CDR1 is KGHSH and CDR2 is LQKENI. The CDR3 bases are TGTGCCAGCTCACCGCCAACTTACACGCAGTATTTT. It codes for CASSPPTYTQYF. The whole variable domain, filled in from reference TRBV18 and TRBJ2-3, reads NAGVMQNPRHLVRRRGQEARLRCSPMKGHSHVYWYRQLPEEGLKFMVYLQKENIIDESGMPKERFSAEFPKEGPSILRIQQVVRGDSAAYFCASSPPTYTQYFGPGTRLTVL.

The chain is built from TRBV4-3 and TRBJ2-7; 7 nucleotides line up with TRBD1. Trimming at V came to 2 bases and at J to 2 bases, leaving 12 bases not matched to a gene. Germline V gene lookup returns CDR1 LGHNA and CDR2 YSLEER. CDR3 length equals 17 residues. This chain's CDR3 is CASSQQSTGSSPYEQYF. The CDR3 DNA sequence: TGCGCCAGCAGCCAACAGTCGACAGGGAGTAGCCCCTACGAGCAGTACTTC.

A few counts support this clonotype. The rearrangement uses TRBV12-3 or TRBV12-4 and TRBJ2-1, with TRBD2 matching over 11 bases. V lost 7 bases and J lost 7; bases outside the gene matches: 9. CDR3 size: 15 residues. The CDR3 sequence is CASTPGTSGKNEQFF. In nucleotides, the CDR3 is TGTGCCAGCACCCCAGGGACTAGCGGAAAGAATGAGCAGTTCTTC.

The sample holds many counts of this clonotype. The chain employs TRBV12-3 or TRBV12-4 and TRBJ2-2, with D uncertain. CDR3 length: 14 residues. V gave up 4 bases and J gave up 2 bases, with 8 bases separating them. CDR3 sequence (DNA): TGTGCCAGCAGTTGGAGAGAAAACACCGGGGAGCTGTTTTTT. Translation: CASSWRENTGELFF.

This clonotype was observed a few times. CDR3 in amino acids: CASLRAGANVLTF. CDR3 bases: TGTGCCAGTTTGAGGGCTGGGGCCAACGTCCTGACTTTC. This rearrangement joins TRBV27 to TRBJ2-6; maybe TRBD2 (5 bases). The CDR3 has 13 amino acids. Germline V lookup: CDR1 MNHEY, CDR2 SMNVEV (reference sequence). V dropped 9 bases and J dropped 2 bases, with 8 bases sitting between them.

V gene TRBV6-4 combines with J gene TRBJ2-1; maybe TRBD2 (6 bases). V was trimmed by 3 bases and J by 2 bases, leaving 8 bases between them. Germline V gives CDR1 MRHNA, CDR2 SNTAGT. CDR3 length: 14 residues. The CDR3 region has the DNA TGTGCCAGCAGTGAAACGGGAGCCTACAATGAGCAGTTCTTC. Translating it yields CASSETGAYNEQFF.

V gene TRBV20-1 combines with J gene TRBJ2-5, with TRBD2 matching 9 bases. After removal of 4 bases from V and 1 base from J, the junction contained 10 bases not matched to a gene. Germline lookup yields CDR1 DFQATT and CDR2 SNEGSKA (reference sequence). The CDR3 has 16 residues. CDR3 nucleotide sequence: TGCAGTGCTAAGATCTTACTAGCGGGCAGCCAAGAGACCCAGTACTTC. Translating it yields CSAKILLAGSQETQYF.

About this clonotype: This could be a read error, since a much larger clone is one nucleotide away. The rearrangement links TRBV30 to TRBJ2-3, with a tentative D call TRBD1 (6 bases). Germline V gene sequence: CDR1 GTSNPN, CDR2 SVGIG (reference sequence). CDR3 length: 15 residues. V was shortened by 5 bases and J by 1 base, with 16 bases between the two germline ends. The CDR3 spells CAWSGSAGGTDTQYF. The CDR3 nucleotides are TGTGCCTGGTCCGGGTCTGCAGGGGGCACAGATACGCAGTATTTT.

This clonotype was counted many times. V is TRBV19 and J is TRBJ1-1; TRBD1 matches at 7 bases. V was pared by 10 bases and J by 4 bases, with 9 bases of the junction left unmatched. The CDR3 is made up of 13 amino acids. CDR1 and CDR2 (germline): LNHDA, SQIVND (reference sequence). The CDR3, as DNA: TGTGCCACCTCGCAGGACAGGAGCACTGAAGCTTTCTTT. Translating it yields CATSQDRSTEAFF.

There are many counts of this clonotype. Written as DNA, the CDR3 is TGCAGTGCTAGAGGGAGACAGGGCGGTATAGGCAATCAGCCCCAGCATTTT. It yields the protein CSARGRQGGIGNQPQHF. The V gene is TRBV20-1, the J gene TRBJ1-5; 7 bases match TRBD1. CDR1 DFQATT and CDR2 SNEGSKA come from the germline V gene (reference sequence). V shed 1 base and J 2 bases; nucleotides not matched to a gene: 11. CDR3 length: 17 residues.

This clonotype was detected ten times or more. This chain uses TRBV2 with TRBJ2-1; 14 nucleotides match TRBD2. From germline, CDR1 is SNHLY and CDR2 FYNNEI. The CDR3 is 14 residues long. Trimming removed 8 bases from V and 4 bases from J; junction bases left unmatched: 1. This CDR3 reads CASGTSGSYNEQFF. The CDR3 region has the DNA TGTGCCAGCGGGACTAGCGGGAGTTACAATGAGCAGTTCTTC.